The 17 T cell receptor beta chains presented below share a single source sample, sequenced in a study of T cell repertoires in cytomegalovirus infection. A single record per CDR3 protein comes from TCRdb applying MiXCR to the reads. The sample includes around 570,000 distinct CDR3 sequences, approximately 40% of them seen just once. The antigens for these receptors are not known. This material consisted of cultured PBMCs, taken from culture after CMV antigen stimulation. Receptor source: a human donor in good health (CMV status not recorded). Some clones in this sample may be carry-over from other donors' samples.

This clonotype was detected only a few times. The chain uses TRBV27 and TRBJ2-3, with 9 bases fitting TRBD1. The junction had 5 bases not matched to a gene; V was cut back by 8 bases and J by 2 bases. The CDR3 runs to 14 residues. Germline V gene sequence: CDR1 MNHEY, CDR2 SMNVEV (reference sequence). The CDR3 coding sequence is TGTGCCAGCCGGGGGGACAGGGTCACAGATACGCAGTATTTT. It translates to CASRGDRVTDTQYF.

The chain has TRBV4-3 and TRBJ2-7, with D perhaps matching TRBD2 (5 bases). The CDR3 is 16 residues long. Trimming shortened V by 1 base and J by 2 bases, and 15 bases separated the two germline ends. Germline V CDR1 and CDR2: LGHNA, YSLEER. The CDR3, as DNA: TGCGCCAGCAGCCAAGTCGACACCCCGACTACCTACGAGCAGTACTTC. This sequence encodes CASSQVDTPTTYEQYF.

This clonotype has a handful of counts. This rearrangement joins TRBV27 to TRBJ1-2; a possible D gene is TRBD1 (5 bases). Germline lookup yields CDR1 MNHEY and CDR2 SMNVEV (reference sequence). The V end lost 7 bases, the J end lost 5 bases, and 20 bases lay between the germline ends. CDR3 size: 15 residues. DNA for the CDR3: TGTGCCAGCAAGCCACAACCCGGGACGGATTATGGCTACACCTTC. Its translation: CASKPQPGTDYGYTF.

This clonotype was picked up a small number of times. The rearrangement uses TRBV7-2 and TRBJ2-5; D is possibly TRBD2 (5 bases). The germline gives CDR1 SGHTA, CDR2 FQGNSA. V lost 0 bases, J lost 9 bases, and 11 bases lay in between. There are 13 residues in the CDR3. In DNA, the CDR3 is TGTGCCAGCAGCTTAGCCCGGACGGAGGCCCAGTACTTC. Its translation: CASSLARTEAQYF.

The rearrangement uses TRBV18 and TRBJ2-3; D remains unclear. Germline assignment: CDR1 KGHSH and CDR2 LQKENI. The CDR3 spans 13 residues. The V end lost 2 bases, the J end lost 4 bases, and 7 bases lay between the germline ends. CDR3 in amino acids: CASSPRKADTQYF. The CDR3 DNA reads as TGTGCCAGCTCACCAAGGAAGGCAGATACGCAGTATTTT. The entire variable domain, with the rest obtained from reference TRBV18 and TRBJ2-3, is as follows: NAGVMQNPRHLVRRRGQEARLRCSPMKGHSHVYWYRQLPEEGLKFMVYLQKENIIDESGMPKERFSAEFPKEGPSILRIQQVVRGDSAAYFCASSPRKADTQYFGPGTRLTVL.

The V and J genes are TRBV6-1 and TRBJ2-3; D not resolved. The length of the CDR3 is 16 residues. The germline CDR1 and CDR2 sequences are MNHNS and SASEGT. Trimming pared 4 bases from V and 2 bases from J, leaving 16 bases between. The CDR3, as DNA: TGTGCCAGCAGTGTACAGTCGGCCCTACCCACAGATACGCAGTATTTT. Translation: CASSVQSALPTDTQYF.

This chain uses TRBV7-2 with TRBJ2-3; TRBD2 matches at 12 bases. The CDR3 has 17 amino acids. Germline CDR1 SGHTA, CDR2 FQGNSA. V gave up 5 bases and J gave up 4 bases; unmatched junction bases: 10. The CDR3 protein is CASSRTTLAGGPDTQYF. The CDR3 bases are TGTGCCAGCAGCCGCACAACACTAGCGGGGGGTCCAGATACGCAGTATTTT.

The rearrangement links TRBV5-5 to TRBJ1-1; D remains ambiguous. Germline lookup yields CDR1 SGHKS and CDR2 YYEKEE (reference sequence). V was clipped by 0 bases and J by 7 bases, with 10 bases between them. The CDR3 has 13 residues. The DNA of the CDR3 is TGTGCCAGCAGCTTGGCGGACGGCTATGAAGCTTTCTTT. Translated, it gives CASSLADGYEAFF.

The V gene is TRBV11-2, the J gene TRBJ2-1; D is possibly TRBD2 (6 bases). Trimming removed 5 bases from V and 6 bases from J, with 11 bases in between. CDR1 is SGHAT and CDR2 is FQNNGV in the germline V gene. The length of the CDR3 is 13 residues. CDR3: CASSRGLTNEQFF. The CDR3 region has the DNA TGTGCCAGCAGCAGGGGACTGACCAATGAGCAGTTCTTC. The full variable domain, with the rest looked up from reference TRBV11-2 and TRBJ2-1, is EAGVAQSPRYKIIEKRQSVAFWCNPISGHATLYWYQQILGQGPKLLIQFQNNGVVDDSQLPKDRFSAERLKGVDSTLKIQPAKLEDSAVYLCASSRGLTNEQFFGPGTRLTVL.

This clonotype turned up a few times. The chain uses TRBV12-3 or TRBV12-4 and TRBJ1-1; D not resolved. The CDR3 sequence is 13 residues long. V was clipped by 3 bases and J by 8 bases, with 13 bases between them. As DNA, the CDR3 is TGTGCCAGCAGTTTCGGCCGACCGGTAGAAGCTTTCTTT. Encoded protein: CASSFGRPVEAFF.

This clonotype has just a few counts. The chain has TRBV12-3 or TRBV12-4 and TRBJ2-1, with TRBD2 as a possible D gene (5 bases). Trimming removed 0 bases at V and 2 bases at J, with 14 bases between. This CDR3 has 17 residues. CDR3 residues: CASSLAWERRTYNEQFF. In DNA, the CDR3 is TGTGCCAGCAGTTTAGCGTGGGAGCGGAGAACCTACAATGAGCAGTTCTTC.

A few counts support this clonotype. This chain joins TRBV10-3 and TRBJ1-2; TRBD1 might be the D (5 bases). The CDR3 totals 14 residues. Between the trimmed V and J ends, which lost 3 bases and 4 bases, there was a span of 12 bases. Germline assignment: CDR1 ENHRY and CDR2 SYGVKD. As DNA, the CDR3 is TGTGCCATCAGTGAAGGACGGGGACCCTATGGCTACACCTTC. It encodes CAISEGRGPYGYTF.

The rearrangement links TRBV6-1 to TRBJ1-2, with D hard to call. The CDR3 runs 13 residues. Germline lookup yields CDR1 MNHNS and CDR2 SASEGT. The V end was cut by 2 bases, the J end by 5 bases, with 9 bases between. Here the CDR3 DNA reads TGTGCCAGCAGTGAAACTAACGAGTATGGCTACACCTTC. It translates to CASSETNEYGYTF.

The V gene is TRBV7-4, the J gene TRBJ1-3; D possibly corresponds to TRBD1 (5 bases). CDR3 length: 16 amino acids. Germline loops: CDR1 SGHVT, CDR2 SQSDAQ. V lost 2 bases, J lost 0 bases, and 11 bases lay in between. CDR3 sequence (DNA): TGTGCCAGCAGCTTACGGGGAGGGGACTCTGGAAACACCATATATTTT. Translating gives CASSLRGGDSGNTIYF.

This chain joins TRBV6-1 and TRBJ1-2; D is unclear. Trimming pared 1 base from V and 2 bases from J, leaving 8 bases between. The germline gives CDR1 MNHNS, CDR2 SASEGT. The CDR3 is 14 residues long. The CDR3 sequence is CASSEGNRNYGYTF. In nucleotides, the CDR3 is TGTGCCAGCAGTGAAGGTAACAGAAACTATGGCTACACCTTC.

The CDR3 region has the DNA TGTGCCAGCAGTGCCATAAGTGGGAGGTATGAAGCTTTCTTT. It yields the protein CASSAISGRYEAFF. The gene calls are TRBV6-1 and TRBJ1-1; D remains ambiguous. This CDR3 has 14 amino acids. Per the germline V gene, CDR1 is MNHNS and CDR2 is SASEGT. Trimming took 4 bases from V and 7 from J, leaving 16 bases between them.

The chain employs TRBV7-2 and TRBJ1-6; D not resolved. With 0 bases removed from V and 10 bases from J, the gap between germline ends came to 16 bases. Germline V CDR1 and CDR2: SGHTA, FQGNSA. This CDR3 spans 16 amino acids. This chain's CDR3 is CASSLAATGFGSPLHF. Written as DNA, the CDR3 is TGTGCCAGCAGCTTAGCCGCCACCGGGTTTGGGTCACCCCTCCACTTT.